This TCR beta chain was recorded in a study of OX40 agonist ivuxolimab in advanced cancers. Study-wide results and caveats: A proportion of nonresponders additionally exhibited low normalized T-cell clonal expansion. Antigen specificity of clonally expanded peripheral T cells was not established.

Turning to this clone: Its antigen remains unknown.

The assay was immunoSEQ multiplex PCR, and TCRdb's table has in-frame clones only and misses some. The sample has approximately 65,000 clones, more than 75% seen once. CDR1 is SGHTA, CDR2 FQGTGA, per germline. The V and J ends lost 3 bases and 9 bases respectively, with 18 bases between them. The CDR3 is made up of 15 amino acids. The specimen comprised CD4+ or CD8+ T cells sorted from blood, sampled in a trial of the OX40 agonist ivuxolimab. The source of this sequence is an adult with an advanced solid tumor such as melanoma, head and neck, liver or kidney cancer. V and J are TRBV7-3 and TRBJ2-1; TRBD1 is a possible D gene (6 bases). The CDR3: CASSFGGLPSGEQFF. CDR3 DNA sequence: TGTGCCAGCAGCTTTGGGGGCCTTCCTTCCGGTGAGCAGTTCTTC.